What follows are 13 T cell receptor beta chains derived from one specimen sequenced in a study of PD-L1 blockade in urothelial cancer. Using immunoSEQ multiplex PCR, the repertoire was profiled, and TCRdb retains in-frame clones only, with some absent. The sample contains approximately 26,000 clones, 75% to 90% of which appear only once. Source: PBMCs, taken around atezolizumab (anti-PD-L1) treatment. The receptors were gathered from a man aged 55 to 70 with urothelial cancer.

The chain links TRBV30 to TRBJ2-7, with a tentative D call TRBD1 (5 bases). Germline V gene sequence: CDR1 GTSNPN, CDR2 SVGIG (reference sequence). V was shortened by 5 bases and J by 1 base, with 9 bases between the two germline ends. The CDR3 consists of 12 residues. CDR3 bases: TGTGCCTGGGACAGAGATTCCTACGAGCAGTACTTC. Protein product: CAWDRDSYEQYF.

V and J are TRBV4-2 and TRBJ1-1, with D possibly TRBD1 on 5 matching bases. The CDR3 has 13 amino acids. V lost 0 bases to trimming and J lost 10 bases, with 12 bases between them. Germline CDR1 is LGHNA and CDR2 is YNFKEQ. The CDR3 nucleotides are TGTGCCAGCAGCCAAGATTTGGACACTCGAGCTTTCTTT. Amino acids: CASSQDLDTRAFF.

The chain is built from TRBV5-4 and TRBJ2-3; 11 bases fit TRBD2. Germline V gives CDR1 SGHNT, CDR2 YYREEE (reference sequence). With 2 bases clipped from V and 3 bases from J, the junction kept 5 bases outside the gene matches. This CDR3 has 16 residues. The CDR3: CASSFRLAGSTDTQYF. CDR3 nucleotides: TGTGCCAGCAGCTTTAGACTAGCGGGATCGACAGATACGCAGTATTTT. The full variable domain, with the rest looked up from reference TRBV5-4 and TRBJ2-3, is ETGVTQSPTHLIKTRGQQVTLRCSSQSGHNTVSWYQQALGQGPQFIFQYYREEENGRGNFPPRFSGLQFPNYSSELNVNALELDDSALYLCASSFRLAGSTDTQYFGPGTRLTVL.

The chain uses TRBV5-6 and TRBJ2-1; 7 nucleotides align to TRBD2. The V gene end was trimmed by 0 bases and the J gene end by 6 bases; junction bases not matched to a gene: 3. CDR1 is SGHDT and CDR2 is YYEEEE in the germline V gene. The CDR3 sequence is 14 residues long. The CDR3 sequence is CASSLGLAGNEQFF. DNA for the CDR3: TGTGCCAGCAGCTTGGGACTAGCTGGCAATGAGCAGTTCTTC.

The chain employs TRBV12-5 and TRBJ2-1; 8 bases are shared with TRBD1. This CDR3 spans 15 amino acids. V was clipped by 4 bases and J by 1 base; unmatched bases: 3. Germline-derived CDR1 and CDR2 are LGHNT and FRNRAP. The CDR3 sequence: CASGSGTGSYNEQFF. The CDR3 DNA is TGTGCTAGTGGTTCGGGGACAGGTTCCTACAATGAGCAGTTCTTC. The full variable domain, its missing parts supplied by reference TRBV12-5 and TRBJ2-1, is DARVTQTPRHKVTEMGQEVTMRCQPILGHNTVFWYRQTMMQGLELLAYFRNRAPLDDSGMPKDRFSAEMPDATLATLKIQPSEPRDSAVYFCASGSGTGSYNEQFFGPGTRLTVL.

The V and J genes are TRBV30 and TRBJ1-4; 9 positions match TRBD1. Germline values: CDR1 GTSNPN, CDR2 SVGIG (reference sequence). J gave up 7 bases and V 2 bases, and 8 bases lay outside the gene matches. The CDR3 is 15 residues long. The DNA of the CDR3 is TGTGCCTGGAGTCTTAAACAGGGGGCGGTTGAAAAACTGTTTTTT. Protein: CAWSLKQGAVEKLFF.

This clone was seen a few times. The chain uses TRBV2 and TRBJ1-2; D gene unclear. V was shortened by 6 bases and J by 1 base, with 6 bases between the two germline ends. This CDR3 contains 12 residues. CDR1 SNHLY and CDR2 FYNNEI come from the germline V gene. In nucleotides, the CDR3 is TGTGCCAGCAGGCAGGATAACTATGGCTACACCTTC. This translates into CASRQDNYGYTF.

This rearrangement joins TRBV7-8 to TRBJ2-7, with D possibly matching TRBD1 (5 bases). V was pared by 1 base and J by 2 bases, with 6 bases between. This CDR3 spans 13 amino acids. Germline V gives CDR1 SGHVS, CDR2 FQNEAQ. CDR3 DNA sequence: TGTGCCAGCAGCTTAGGCAGGGCCTACGAGCAGTACTTC. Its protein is CASSLGRAYEQYF. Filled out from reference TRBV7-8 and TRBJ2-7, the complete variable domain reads GAGVSQSPRYKVAKRGQDVALRCDPISGHVSLFWYQQALGQGPEFLTYFQNEAQLDKSGLPSDRFFAERPEGSVSTLKIQRTQQEDSAVYLCASSLGRAYEQYFGPGTRLTVT.

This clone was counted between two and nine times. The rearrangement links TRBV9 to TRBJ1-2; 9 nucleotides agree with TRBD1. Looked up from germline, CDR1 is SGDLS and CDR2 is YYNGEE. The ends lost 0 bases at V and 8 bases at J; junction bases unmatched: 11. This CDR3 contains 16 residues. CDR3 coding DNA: TGTGCCAGCAGCGTAGTGCCGGGACAGGGACTTATCGGCTACACCTTC. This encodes CASSVVPGQGLIGYTF.

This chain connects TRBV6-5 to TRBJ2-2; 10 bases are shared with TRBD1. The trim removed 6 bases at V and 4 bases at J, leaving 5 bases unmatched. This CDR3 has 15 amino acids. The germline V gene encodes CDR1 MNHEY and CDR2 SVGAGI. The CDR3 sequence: CASSPDRGRTGELFF. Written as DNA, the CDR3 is TGTGCCAGCAGCCCCGACAGGGGGCGCACCGGGGAGCTGTTTTTT.

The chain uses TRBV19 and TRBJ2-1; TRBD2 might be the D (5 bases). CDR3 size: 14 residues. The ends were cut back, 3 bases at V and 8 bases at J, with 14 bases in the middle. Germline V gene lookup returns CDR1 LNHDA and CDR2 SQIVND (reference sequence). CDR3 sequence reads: CASSIVSGWDEQFF. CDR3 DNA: TGTGCCAGTAGTATTGTATCGGGGTGGGATGAGCAGTTCTTC.

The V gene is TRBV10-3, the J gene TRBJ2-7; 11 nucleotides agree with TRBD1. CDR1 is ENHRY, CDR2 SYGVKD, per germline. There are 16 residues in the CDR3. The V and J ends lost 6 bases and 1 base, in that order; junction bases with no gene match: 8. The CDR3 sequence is CAIRGRGQGASYEQYF. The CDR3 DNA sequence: TGTGCCATCAGGGGCCGAGGACAGGGGGCATCCTACGAGCAGTACTTC.

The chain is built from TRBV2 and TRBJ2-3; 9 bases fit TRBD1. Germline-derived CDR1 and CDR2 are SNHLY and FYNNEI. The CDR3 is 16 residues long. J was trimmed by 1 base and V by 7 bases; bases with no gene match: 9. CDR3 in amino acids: CASNPDRGRGTDTQYF. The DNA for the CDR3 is TGTGCCAGCAATCCGGACAGGGGAAGAGGCACAGATACGCAGTATTTT.